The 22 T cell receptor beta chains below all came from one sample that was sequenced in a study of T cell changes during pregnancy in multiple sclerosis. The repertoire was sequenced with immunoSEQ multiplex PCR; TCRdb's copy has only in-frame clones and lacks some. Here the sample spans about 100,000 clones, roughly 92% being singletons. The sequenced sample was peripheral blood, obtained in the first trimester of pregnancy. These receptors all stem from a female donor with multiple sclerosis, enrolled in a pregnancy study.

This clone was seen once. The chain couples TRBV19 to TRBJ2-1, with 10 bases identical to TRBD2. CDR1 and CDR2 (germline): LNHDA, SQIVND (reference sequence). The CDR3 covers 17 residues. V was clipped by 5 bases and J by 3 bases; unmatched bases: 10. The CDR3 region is CASSPLAGVRFYNEQFF. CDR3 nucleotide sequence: TGTGCCAGTAGTCCTCTAGCGGGAGTAAGATTCTACAATGAGCAGTTCTTC. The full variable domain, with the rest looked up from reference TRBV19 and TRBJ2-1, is DGGITQSPKYLFRKEGQNVTLSCEQNLNHDAMYWYRQDPGQGLRLIYYSQIVNDFQKGDIAEGYSVSREKKESFPLTVTSAQKNPTAFYLCASSPLAGVRFYNEQFFGPGTRLTVL.

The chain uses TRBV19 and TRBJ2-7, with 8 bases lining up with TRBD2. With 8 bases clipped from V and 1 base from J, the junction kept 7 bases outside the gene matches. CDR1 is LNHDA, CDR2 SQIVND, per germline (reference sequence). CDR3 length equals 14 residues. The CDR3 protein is CASGRTSGSYEQYF. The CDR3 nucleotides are TGTGCCAGTGGGAGAACTAGCGGTTCCTACGAGCAGTACTTC.

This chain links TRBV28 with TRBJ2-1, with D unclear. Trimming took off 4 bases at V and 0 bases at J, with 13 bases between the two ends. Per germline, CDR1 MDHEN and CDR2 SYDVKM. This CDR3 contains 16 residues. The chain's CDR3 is CASSSPGAPSYNEQFF. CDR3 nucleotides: TGTGCCAGCAGTTCCCCCGGAGCCCCCTCCTACAATGAGCAGTTCTTC.

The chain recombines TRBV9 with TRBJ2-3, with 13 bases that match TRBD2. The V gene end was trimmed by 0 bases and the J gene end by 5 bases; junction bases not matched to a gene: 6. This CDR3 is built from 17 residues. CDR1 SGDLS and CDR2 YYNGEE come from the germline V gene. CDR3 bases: TGTGCCAGCAGCGTAGAACTAGCGGGAGGGCCCCTAGATACGCAGTATTTT. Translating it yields CASSVELAGGPLDTQYF.

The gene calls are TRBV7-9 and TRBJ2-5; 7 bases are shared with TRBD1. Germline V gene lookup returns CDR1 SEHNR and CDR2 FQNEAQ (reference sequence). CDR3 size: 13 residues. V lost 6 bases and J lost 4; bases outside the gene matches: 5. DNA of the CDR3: TGTGCCAGCAGGACAACAGGGGCAGAGACCCAGTACTTC. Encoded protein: CASRTTGAETQYF.

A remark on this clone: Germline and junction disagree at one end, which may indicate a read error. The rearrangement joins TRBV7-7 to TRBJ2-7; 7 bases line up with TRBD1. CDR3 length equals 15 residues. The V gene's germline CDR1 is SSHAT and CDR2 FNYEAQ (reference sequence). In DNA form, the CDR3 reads TGTGCTAGCAGCTTCACGGGACAGAGCTCCTACGAGCAGTACTTC. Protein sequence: CASSFTGQSSYEQYF.

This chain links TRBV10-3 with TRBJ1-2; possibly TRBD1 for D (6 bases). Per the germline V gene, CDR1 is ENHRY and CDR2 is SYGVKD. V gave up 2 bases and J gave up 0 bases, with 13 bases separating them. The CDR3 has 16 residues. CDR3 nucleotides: TGTGCCATCAGTGAGGGGACATCCGTAACTAACTATGGCTACACCTTC. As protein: CAISEGTSVTNYGYTF.

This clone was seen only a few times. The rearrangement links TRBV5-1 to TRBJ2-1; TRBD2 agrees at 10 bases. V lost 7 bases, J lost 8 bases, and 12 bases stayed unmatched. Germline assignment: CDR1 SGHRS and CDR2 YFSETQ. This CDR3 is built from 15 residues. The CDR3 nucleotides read TGCGCCAGCGGTGACAGCGGGAGGGCCAGGGATGAGCAGTTCTTC. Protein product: CASGDSGRARDEQFF.

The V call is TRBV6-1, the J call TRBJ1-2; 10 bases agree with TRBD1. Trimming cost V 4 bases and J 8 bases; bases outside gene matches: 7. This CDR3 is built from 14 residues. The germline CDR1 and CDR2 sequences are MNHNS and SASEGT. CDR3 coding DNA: TGTGCCAGCAGTGGGACCAGACAGGGGGCAGGCTACACCTTC. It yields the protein CASSGTRQGAGYTF.

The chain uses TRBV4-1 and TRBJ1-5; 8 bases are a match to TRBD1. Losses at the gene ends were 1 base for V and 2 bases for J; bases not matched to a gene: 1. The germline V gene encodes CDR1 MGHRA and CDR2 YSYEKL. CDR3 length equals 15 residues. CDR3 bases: TGCGCCAGCAGCCAAGTACAGGGGGGCAATCAGCCCCAGCATTTT. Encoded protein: CASSQVQGGNQPQHF.

CDR3 residues: CASTGGYEAFF. The CDR3 DNA reads as TGTGCCAGTACGGGGGGCTATGAAGCTTTCTTT. The chain employs TRBV19 and TRBJ1-1, with a tentative D call TRBD1 (6 bases). Germline values: CDR1 LNHDA, CDR2 SQIVND (reference sequence). Trimming stripped 7 bases from V and 7 bases from J, with 10 bases between. This CDR3 comprises 11 residues.

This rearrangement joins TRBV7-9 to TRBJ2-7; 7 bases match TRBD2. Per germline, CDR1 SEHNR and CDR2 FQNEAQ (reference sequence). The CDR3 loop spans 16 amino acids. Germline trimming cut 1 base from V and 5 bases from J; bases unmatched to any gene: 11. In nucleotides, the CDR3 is TGTGCCAGCAGCTTAGGCCCCGGGGCGGGAGTCCACGAGCAGTACTTC. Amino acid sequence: CASSLGPGAGVHEQYF.

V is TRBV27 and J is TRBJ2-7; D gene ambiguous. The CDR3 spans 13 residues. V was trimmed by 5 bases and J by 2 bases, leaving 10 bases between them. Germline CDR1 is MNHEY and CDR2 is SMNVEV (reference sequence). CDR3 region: CASSPRAPYEQYF. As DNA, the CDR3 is TGTGCCAGCAGTCCCCGAGCCCCCTACGAGCAGTACTTC.

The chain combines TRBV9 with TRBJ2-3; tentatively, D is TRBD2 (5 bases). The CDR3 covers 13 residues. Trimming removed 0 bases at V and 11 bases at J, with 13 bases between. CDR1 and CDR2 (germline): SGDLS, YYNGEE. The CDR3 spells CASSVGTAYMQYF. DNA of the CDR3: TGTGCCAGCAGCGTAGGGACTGCTTATATGCAGTATTTT.

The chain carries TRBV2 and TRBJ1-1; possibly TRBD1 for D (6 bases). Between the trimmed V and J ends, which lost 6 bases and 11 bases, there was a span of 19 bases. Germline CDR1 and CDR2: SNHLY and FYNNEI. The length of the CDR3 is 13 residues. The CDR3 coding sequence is TGTGCCAGCAGGCAGGACAGTCAGAGCGTGGCTTTCTTT. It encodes CASRQDSQSVAFF.

As DNA, the CDR3 is TGCGCCAGCAGCAAACCGGGACAGGCGACTCCCTACGAGCAGTACTTC. Translated: CASSKPGQATPYEQYF. V is TRBV5-1 and J is TRBJ2-7; 8 bases agree with TRBD1. V shed 4 bases, J shed 2 bases, and the junction held 11 bases outside the gene matches. The germline gives CDR1 SGHRS, CDR2 YFSETQ. The CDR3 sequence is 16 residues long. Full variable domain (outside the CDR3, taken from reference TRBV5-1 and TRBJ2-7): KAGVTQTPRYLIKTRGQQVTLSCSPISGHRSVSWYQQTPGQGLQFLFEYFSETQRNKGNFPGRFSGRQFSNSRSEMNVSTLELGDSALYLCASSKPGQATPYEQYFGPGTRLTVT.

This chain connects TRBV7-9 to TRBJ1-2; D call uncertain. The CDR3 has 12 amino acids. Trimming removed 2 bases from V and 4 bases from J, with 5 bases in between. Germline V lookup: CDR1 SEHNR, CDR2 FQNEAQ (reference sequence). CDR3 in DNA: TGTGCCAGCAGCTTAAGCGGCTATGGCTACACCTTC. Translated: CASSLSGYGYTF. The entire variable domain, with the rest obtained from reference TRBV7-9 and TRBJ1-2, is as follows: DTGVSQNPRHKITKRGQNVTFRCDPISEHNRLYWYRQTLGQGPEFLTYFQNEAQLEKSRLLSDRFSAERPKGSFSTLEIQRTEQGDSAMYLCASSLSGYGYTFGSGTRLTVV.

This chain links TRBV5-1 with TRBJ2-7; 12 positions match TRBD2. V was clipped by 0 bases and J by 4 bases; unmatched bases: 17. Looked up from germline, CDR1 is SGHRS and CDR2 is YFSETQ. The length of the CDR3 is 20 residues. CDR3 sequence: CASSLEASGRAGRRKYEQYF. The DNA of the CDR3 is TGCGCCAGCAGCTTGGAGGCTAGCGGGAGGGCCGGGCGCCGAAAGTACGAGCAGTACTTC.

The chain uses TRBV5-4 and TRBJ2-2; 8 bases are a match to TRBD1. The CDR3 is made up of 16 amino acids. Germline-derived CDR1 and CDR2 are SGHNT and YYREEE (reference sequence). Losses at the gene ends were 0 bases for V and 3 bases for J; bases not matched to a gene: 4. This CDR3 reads CASSLGQGRHTGELFF. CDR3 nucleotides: TGTGCCAGCAGCTTGGGACAGGGGCGTCACACCGGGGAGCTGTTTTTT.

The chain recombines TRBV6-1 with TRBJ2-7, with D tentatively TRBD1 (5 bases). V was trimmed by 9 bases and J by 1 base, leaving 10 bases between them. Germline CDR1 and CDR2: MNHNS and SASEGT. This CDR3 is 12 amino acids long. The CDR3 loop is CASSQVSYEQYF. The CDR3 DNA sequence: TGTGCCAGTTCACAGGTGTCCTACGAGCAGTACTTC.

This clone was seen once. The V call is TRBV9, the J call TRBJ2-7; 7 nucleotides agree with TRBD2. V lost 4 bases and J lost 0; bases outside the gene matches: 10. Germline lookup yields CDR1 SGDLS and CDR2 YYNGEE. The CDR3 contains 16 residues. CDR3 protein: CASSSRLAASSYEQYF. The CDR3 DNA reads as TGTGCCAGCAGCTCTCGTCTAGCGGCAAGCTCCTACGAGCAGTACTTC.

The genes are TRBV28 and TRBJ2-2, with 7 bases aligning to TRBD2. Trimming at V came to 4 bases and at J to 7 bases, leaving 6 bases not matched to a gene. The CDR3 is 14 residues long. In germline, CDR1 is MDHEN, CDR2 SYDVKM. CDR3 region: CASSSPLANGELFF. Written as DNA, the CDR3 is TGTGCCAGCAGTTCCCCACTAGCGAACGGGGAGCTGTTTTTT.